A selection of T cell receptor beta chains follows, all from one sample in a study of shared clonotypes between healthy human individuals. Profiled with immunoSEQ multiplex PCR; TCRdb holds only in-frame clones, not every one. The table has 2 million to 3 million clones, approximately 90% seen once. Sequenced: naive CD4+ T cells sorted from blood. The receptors here all came from a man younger than 30 in good health. Each CDR3 is given with its conserved first and last residue. The D gene is left open where the match is weak. Not all rows give a size; the values are once, few, many and, for expanded clones, a class.

d_call | j_call | v_call | clone_size | cdr3_aa | cdr3_nt
NA | TRBJ2-3 | TRBV19 | NA | CASSIDGAGPDTQYF | TGTGCCAGTAGTATAGATGGCGCCGGCCCAGATACGCAGTATTTT
NA | TRBJ1-3 | TRBV5-5 | NA | CASSLGGAGNTIYF | TGTGCCAGCAGCTTGGGGGGAGCCGGGAACACCATATATTTT
NA | TRBJ1-1 | TRBV2 | NA | CASIRGVTSEAFF | TGTGCCAGCATCCGGGGGGTCACCTCTGAAGCTTTCTTT
TRBD1 | TRBJ1-2 | TRBV5-6 | NA | CASSQGQGARSYGYTF | TGTGCCAGCAGCCAGGGACAGGGGGCGCGTTCTTATGGCTACACCTTC
NA | TRBJ1-6 | TRBV16 | NA | CASIITRGESPLHF | TGTGCCAGCATCATCACAAGGGGCGAATCACCCCTCCACTTT
NA | TRBJ1-1 | TRBV19 | once | CASSSRGALNTEAFF | TGTGCCAGTAGTTCCAGGGGAGCGCTGAACACTGAAGCTTTCTTT
NA | TRBJ2-3 | TRBV19 | NA | CASSISGDTQYF | TGTGCCAGTAGTATCAGCGGGGATACGCAGTATTTT
NA | TRBJ2-1 | TRBV29-1 | NA | CSVGGGYNEQFF | TGCAGCGTTGGAGGGGGGTACAATGAGCAGTTCTTC
NA | TRBJ2-7 | TRBV11-2 | NA | CASSLDRLANEQYF | TGTGCCAGCAGCTTAGATCGTCTCGCTAACGAGCAGTACTTC
TRBD1 | TRBJ2-7 | TRBV6-6 | NA | CASRFGQGSLYEQYF | TGTGCCAGCAGATTCGGACAGGGGTCTCTGTACGAGCAGTACTTC
NA | TRBJ1-3 | TRBV2 | NA | CASSEAGGLPLISGNTIYF | TGTGCCAGCAGTGAAGCAGGGGGACTGCCTTTAATCTCTGGAAACACCATATATTTT
TRBD1 | TRBJ2-7 | TRBV9 | NA | CASSVRTGPNYEQYF | TGTGCCAGCAGCGTGAGGACAGGCCCCAACTACGAGCAGTACTTC
NA | TRBJ2-5 | TRBV7-9 | once | CASSLDGSHQETQYF | TGTGCCAGCAGCTTAGACGGCTCTCACCAAGAGACCCAGTACTTC
TRBD2 | TRBJ2-7 | TRBV7-2 | NA | CASSLTSGGRSAGEQYF | TGTGCCAGCAGCCTCACTTCAGGCGGGAGATCCGCCGGCGAGCAGTACTTC
NA | TRBJ2-5 | TRBV5-1 | NA | CASSLQGKETQYF | TGCGCCAGCAGCTTGCAGGGTAAAGAGACCCAGTACTTC
NA | TRBJ2-2 | TRBV7-9 | NA | CASSLRESGELFF | TGTGCCAGCAGCTTACGAGAGTCCGGGGAGCTGTTTTTT
TRBD1 | TRBJ1-1 | TRBV10-3 | NA | CAISSRTGITEAFF | TGTGCCATCAGTTCACGGACAGGGATCACTGAAGCTTTCTTT
NA | TRBJ1-6 | TRBV5-6 | NA | CASSLDSWPPLHF | TGTGCCAGCAGCTTGGACTCTTGGCCACCCCTCCACTTT
NA | TRBJ1-1 | TRBV5-6 | NA | CASSLGRGNRNTEAFF | TGTGCCAGCAGCCTAGGTCGGGGGAATCGGAACACTGAAGCTTTCTTT
TRBD1 | TRBJ2-3 | TRBV5-1 | NA | CASSQGQGWDTQYF | TGCGCCAGCAGCCAAGGACAGGGGTGGGATACGCAGTATTTT
TRBD2 | TRBJ2-7 | TRBV4-1 | NA | CASSHSGGFAEQYF | TGCGCCAGCAGCCACTCGGGAGGCTTTGCCGAGCAGTACTTC
NA | TRBJ2-3 | TRBV6-4 | NA | CASGAGTAGTDTQYF | TGTGCCAGCGGAGCAGGGACGGCCGGCACAGATACGCAGTATTTT
NA | TRBJ2-7 | TRBV29-1 | NA | CSVEEVGFPYEQYF | TGCAGCGTTGAAGAGGTCGGGTTTCCCTACGAGCAGTACTTC
TRBD2 | TRBJ2-1 | TRBV10-3 | NA | CATGLAVSNEQFF | TGTGCCACTGGGCTAGCGGTATCCAATGAGCAGTTCTTC
TRBD1 | TRBJ2-5 | TRBV5-1 | NA | CASSDGQGLRETQYF | TGCGCCAGCAGCGACGGACAGGGTTTAAGAGAGACCCAGTACTTC
NA | TRBJ1-6 | TRBV28 | once | CASSLGGVYSPLHF | TGTGCCAGCAGTTTAGGGGGGGTCTATTCACCCCTCCACTTT
NA | TRBJ1-5 | TRBV19 | NA | CASSIDGSNQPQHF | TGTGCCAGTAGTATTGACGGTAGCAATCAGCCCCAGCATTTT
TRBD1 | TRBJ1-6 | TRBV5-1 | few | CASSPGGTANSPLHF | TGCGCCAGCAGCCCGGGCGGGACAGCAAATTCACCCCTCCACTTT
NA | TRBJ1-6 | TRBV6-5 | NA | CASSYGQPPNSPLHF | TGTGCCAGCAGTTATGGACAGCCCCCAAATTCACCCCTCCACTTT
NA | TRBJ2-1 | TRBV27 | NA | CASSLSWRTSYNEQFF | TGTGCCAGCAGTTTATCGTGGAGAACCTCCTACAATGAGCAGTTCTTC
NA | TRBJ1-6 | TRBV6-1 | NA | CASIGRLNSPLHF | TGTGCCAGCATTGGCAGGCTTAATTCACCCCTCCACTTT
TRBD2 | TRBJ2-7 | TRBV19 | NA | CASSIEGGSEQYF | TGTGCCAGTAGTATAGAGGGAGGGAGCGAGCAGTACTTC
TRBD1 | TRBJ1-5 | TRBV28 | NA | CASRKQGGSNQPQHF | TGTGCCAGCAGAAAACAGGGGGGTAGCAATCAGCCCCAGCATTTT
TRBD2 | TRBJ2-3 | TRBV29-1 | once | CSVLGLAGDTQYF | TGCAGCGTCCTCGGACTAGCGGGAGATACGCAGTATTTT
TRBD2 | TRBJ2-2 | TRBV30 | NA | CAWRLGLAGKTGELFF | TGTGCCTGGAGGCTGGGACTAGCGGGAAAAACCGGGGAGCTGTTTTTT
NA | TRBJ1-4 | TRBV10-2 | once | CASSDPGVANEKLFF | TGCGCCAGCAGTGATCCCGGGGTAGCTAATGAAAAACTGTTTTTT
TRBD2 | TRBJ2-3 | TRBV4-3 | NA | CASSQDRVAGNTDTQYF | TGCGCCAGCAGCCAAGATAGGGTAGCGGGAAACACAGATACGCAGTATTTT
NA | TRBJ2-1 | TRBV11-3 | NA | CASSLTTLTPYNEQFF | TGTGCCAGCAGCCTAACGACCCTCACCCCTTACAATGAGCAGTTCTTC
TRBD2 | TRBJ2-6 | TRBV10-3 | NA | CAISEAGTRSSGANVLTF | TGTGCCATCAGTGAAGCGGGGACGCGAAGCTCTGGGGCCAACGTCCTGACTTTC
NA | TRBJ1-5 | TRBV2 | NA | CAISLGDRNQPQHF | TGTGCCATCTCGTTAGGGGATCGCAATCAGCCCCAGCATTTT
TRBD2 | TRBJ2-7 | TRBV7-2 | NA | CASRSGLAGGNEQYF | TGTGCCAGCAGGTCCGGACTAGCGGGAGGGAACGAGCAGTACTTC
NA | TRBJ2-7 | TRBV10-2 | NA | CASSEGASRAGEQYF | TGCGCCAGCAGTGAGGGGGCCTCGAGGGCGGGGGAGCAGTACTTC
TRBD2 | TRBJ2-5 | TRBV27 | NA | CASSLSWTSGMETQYF | TGTGCCAGCAGTTTATCGTGGACTAGCGGGATGGAGACCCAGTACTTC
TRBD1 | TRBJ2-7 | TRBV5-4 | NA | CASSSPTGSSYEQYF | TGTGCCAGCAGCTCGCCGACAGGGTCATCCTACGAGCAGTACTTC
TRBD1 | TRBJ2-6 | TRBV7-2 | NA | CASSPQGQQANVLTF | TGTGCCAGCAGCCCCCAGGGACAGCAAGCCAACGTCCTGACTTTC
NA | TRBJ2-3 | TRBV6-6 | once | CASSLWSVRGTDTQYF | TGTGCCAGCAGCCTCTGGAGTGTGAGGGGCACAGATACGCAGTATTTT
NA | TRBJ2-7 | TRBV7-9 | NA | CASSSSVPGQKQYF | NA
NA | TRBJ1-2 | TRBV15 | once | CATSREGHQSRNYGYTF | TGTGCCACCAGCAGAGAAGGACATCAATCTAGAAACTATGGCTACACCTTC
NA | TRBJ1-6 | TRBV27 | NA | CASTPGQGSPLHF | TGTGCCAGCACTCCGGGCCAGGGTTCACCCCTCCACTTT
NA | TRBJ2-7 | TRBV5-1 | NA | CASSLGAGATYEQYF | TGCGCCAGCAGCTTGGGGGCAGGTGCTACCTACGAGCAGTACTTC
NA | TRBJ2-3 | TRBV9 | NA | CASSRKQVLGTDTQYF | TGTGCCAGCAGCCGAAAACAGGTACTCGGCACAGATACGCAGTATTTT
NA | TRBJ2-1 | TRBV28 | NA | CASGRGSLPYNEQFF | TGTGCCAGCGGAAGGGGGAGTTTACCCTACAATGAGCAGTTCTTC
NA | TRBJ2-7 | TRBV6-5 | NA | CASTNGGEQYF | TGTGCCAGCACCAACGGGGGCGAACAGTACTTC
NA | TRBJ2-1 | TRBV7-2 | once | CASSLDGGPSYNEQFF | TGTGCCAGCAGCTTAGACGGGGGGCCATCCTACAATGAGCAGTTCTTC
NA | TRBJ2-7 | TRBV7-2 | NA | CASSPRAVLGSYEQYF | TGTGCCAGCAGCCCCCGCGCGGTGTTGGGGTCCTACGAGCAGTACTTC